Below are 10 T cell receptor beta chains sequenced from a single sample in a study of shared clonotypes between healthy human individuals. Measured with immunoSEQ multiplex PCR; TCRdb has only the in-frame clones, and not every one. Among 2 million to 2.5 million clones, 85% to 95% were seen once, and the ten largest hold about 0.41%. The sample comprised naive CD4+ T cells from PBMCs. The subset: CD45RA+ positively selected. The receptors here all came from a man between 18 and 35 years old in good health. Some clones in this sample may be carry-over from other donors' samples.

The chain combines TRBV29-1 with TRBJ2-7; 7 bases are a match to TRBD1. Losses at the gene ends were 6 bases for V and 2 bases for J; bases not matched to a gene: 10. This CDR3 is built from 14 residues. The germline V gene encodes CDR1 SQVTM and CDR2 ANQGSEA. CDR3 sequence: CSVRDSPKPYEQYF. The CDR3 bases are TGCAGCGTAAGGGACAGTCCGAAACCCTACGAGCAGTACTTC.

As to this clone: Its ends do not fully match the called genes, so a read error is possible. The rearrangement links TRBV7-2 to TRBJ2-2; unclear D gene. The CDR3 has 13 residues. Germline assignment: CDR1 SGHTA and CDR2 FQGNSA. CDR3 sequence reads: CASNLGPTGELFF. Here the CDR3 DNA reads TGTGCCAGCAACTTAGGGCCGACCGGGGAGCTGTTTTTT.

The chain recombines TRBV11-2 with TRBJ1-1, with no clear D. CDR3 length: 15 amino acids. The V end was cut by 3 bases, the J end by 0 bases, with 11 bases between. Germline V lookup: CDR1 SGHAT, CDR2 FQNNGV. CDR3 DNA sequence: TGTGCCAGCAGCTTCCACCCCAGCATGAACACTGAAGCTTTCTTT. As protein: CASSFHPSMNTEAFF.

Only one count was recorded for this clone. V and J are TRBV28 and TRBJ2-7, with D tentatively TRBD1 (7 bases). The CDR3 consists of 13 residues. Trimming shortened V by 4 bases and J by 3 bases, and 10 bases separated the two germline ends. Germline assignment: CDR1 MDHEN and CDR2 SYDVKM. For the CDR3, the DNA is TGTGCCAGCAGTTCAGGGGGGATCTACGAGCAGTACTTC. It codes for CASSSGGIYEQYF. Drawing the rest from reference TRBV28 and TRBJ2-7, the complete variable domain is DVKVTQSSRYLVKRTGEKVFLECVQDMDHENMFWYRQDPGLGLRLIYFSYDVKMKEKGDIPEGYSVSREKKERFSLILESASTNQTSMYLCASSSGGIYEQYFGPGTRLTVT.

The rearrangement uses TRBV5-1 and TRBJ2-7; D is unresolved. Trimming left V 4 bases short and J 3 bases short, with 17 bases between. Germline values: CDR1 SGHRS, CDR2 YFSETQ. CDR3 length: 15 residues. The CDR3 DNA follows: TGCGCCAGCAGCCCCTCGACGGGCCTTATCTACGAGCAGTACTTC. This gives the protein CASSPSTGLIYEQYF. The entire variable domain, with the rest obtained from reference TRBV5-1 and TRBJ2-7, is as follows: KAGVTQTPRYLIKTRGQQVTLSCSPISGHRSVSWYQQTPGQGLQFLFEYFSETQRNKGNFPGRFSGRQFSNSRSEMNVSTLELGDSALYLCASSPSTGLIYEQYFGPGTRLTVT.

The DNA for the CDR3 is TGTGCCAGTAGCCTAGAGGGGGGGAAAAACATTCAGTACTTC. Its translation is CASSLEGGKNIQYF. This rearrangement joins TRBV19 to TRBJ2-4; maybe TRBD2 (7 bases). Between the trimmed V and J ends, which lost 6 bases and 4 bases, there was a span of 13 bases. This CDR3 is 14 amino acids long. Per the germline V gene, CDR1 is LNHDA and CDR2 is SQIVND (reference sequence).

The V and J genes are TRBV10-3 and TRBJ2-1, with D uncertain. Germline CDR1 and CDR2: ENHRY and SYGVKD. Trimming cost V 2 bases and J 7 bases, with 3 bases left between them. There are 11 residues in the CDR3. In nucleotides, the CDR3 is TGTGCCATCAGTGAGCGAAATGAGCAGTTCTTC. Protein product: CAISERNEQFF.

This chain joins TRBV9 and TRBJ2-1; 10 bases align to TRBD2. Germline values: CDR1 SGDLS, CDR2 YYNGEE. The CDR3 contains 16 residues. V trimming: 3 bases; J trimming: 6 bases; junction bases outside the gene matches: 9. CDR3: CASSDKSGRALNEQFF. As DNA, the CDR3 is TGTGCCAGCAGCGATAAAAGCGGGAGGGCCCTCAATGAGCAGTTCTTC.

V usage is TRBV18 and J usage is TRBJ2-7, with 10 bases identical to TRBD1. With V trimmed by 0 bases and J by 5 bases, 4 bases remained unmatched. Germline lookup yields CDR1 KGHSH and CDR2 LQKENI. This CDR3 has 15 amino acids. The CDR3 spells CASSPPGTGDNEQYF. CDR3 nucleotides: TGTGCCAGCTCACCACCCGGGACAGGGGACAACGAGCAGTACTTC. Drawing the rest from reference TRBV18 and TRBJ2-7, the complete variable domain is NAGVMQNPRHLVRRRGQEARLRCSPMKGHSHVYWYRQLPEEGLKFMVYLQKENIIDESGMPKERFSAEFPKEGPSILRIQQVVRGDSAAYFCASSPPGTGDNEQYFGPGTRLTVT.

The J gene is TRBJ1-2, the V gene TRBV18, with a possible D match to TRBD1 (5 bases). The CDR3 has 15 amino acids. CDR1 is KGHSH, CDR2 LQKENI, per germline. The ends were cut back, 3 bases at V and 4 bases at J, with 15 bases in the middle. CDR3 loop: CASSPSKGEAYGYTF. CDR3 in DNA: TGTGCCAGCTCACCGAGTAAAGGGGAGGCCTATGGCTACACCTTC.